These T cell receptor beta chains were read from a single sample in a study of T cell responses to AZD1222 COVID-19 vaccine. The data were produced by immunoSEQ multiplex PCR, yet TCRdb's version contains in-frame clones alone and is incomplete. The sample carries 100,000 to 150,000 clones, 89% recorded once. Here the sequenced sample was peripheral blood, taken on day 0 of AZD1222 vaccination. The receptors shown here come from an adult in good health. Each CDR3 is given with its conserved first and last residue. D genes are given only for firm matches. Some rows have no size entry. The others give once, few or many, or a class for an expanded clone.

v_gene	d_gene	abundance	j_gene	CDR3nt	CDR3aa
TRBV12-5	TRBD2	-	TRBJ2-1	TGTGCTAGTGGTCCCGGACTAGCGGGAGGCCGCTCCTACAATGAGCAGTTCTTC	CASGPGLAGGRSYNEQFF
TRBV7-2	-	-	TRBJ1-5	TGTGCCAGCAGCTCCAATAGCAATCAGCCCCAGCATTTT	CASSSNSNQPQHF
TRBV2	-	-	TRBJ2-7	TGTGCCAGCAGTCCCATGGGGGAGCAGTACTTC	CASSPMGEQYF
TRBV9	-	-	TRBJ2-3	TGTGCCAGCAGCGTACCTAGCACAGATACGCAGTATTTT	CASSVPSTDTQYF
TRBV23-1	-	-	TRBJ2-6	TGCGCCAGCATGAGGGATGCCGGGGCCAACGTCCTGACTTTC	CASMRDAGANVLTF
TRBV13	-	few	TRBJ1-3	TGTGCCAGCAGCTCGCCGGGACGCACCAAACTCCGGTCTGGAAACACCATATATTTT	CASSSPGRTKLRSGNTIYF
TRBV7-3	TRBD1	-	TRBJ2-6	TGTGCCAGCAGCCCAGGGACAGGGGTCTCTGGGGCCAACGTCCTGACTTTC	CASSPGTGVSGANVLTF
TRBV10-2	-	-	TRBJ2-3	TGCGCCAGCACACTTGGACTCCCCCGTCGCCAGTATTTT	CASTLGLPRRQYF
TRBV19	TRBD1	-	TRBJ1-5	TGTGCCACTTCGACAGGGAACAATCAGCCCCAGCATTTT	CATSTGNNQPQHF
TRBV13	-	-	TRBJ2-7	TGTGCCAGCAGTTTCTGGACCCGCACGCACGAGCAGTACTTC	CASSFWTRTHEQYF
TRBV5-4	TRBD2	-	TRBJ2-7	TGTGCCAGCAAGGAGGGACTAGCGGTAGCCTACGAGCAGTACTTC	CASKEGLAVAYEQYF
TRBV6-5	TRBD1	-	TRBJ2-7	TGTGCCAGCAGGACGGACAGGGGCCTGGAAGAGCAGTACTTC	CASRTDRGLEEQYF
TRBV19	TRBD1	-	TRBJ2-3	TGTGCCAGCGCGGGACAGGGGTCCGATACGCAGTATTTT	CASAGQGSDTQYF
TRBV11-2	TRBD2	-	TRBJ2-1	TGTGCCAGCAGGACCCCCCTAGCGGGAGGTTACAATGAGCAGTTCTTC	CASRTPLAGGYNEQFF
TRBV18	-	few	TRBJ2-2	TGTGCCAGCTCACCACTCTTCGCGGGGAACACCGGGGAGCTGTTTTTT	CASSPLFAGNTGELFF
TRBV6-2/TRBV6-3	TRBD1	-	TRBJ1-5	TGTGCCAGCAGCCGTTCCGGGACAGGGGGAAATCAGCCCCAGCATTTT	CASSRSGTGGNQPQHF
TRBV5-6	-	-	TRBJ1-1	TGTGCCAGCAGCTTGGCGGGCAGTCCCGTTGAAGCTTTCTTT	CASSLAGSPVEAFF
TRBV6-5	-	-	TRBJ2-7	TGTGCCAGCTGGGGGAGTCTCTACGAGCAGTACTTC	CASWGSLYEQYF
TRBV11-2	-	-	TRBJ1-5	TGTGCCAGCAGCTTAGCTGTGGAACAGCCCCAGCATTTT	CASSLAVEQPQHF
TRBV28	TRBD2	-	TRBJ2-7	TGTGCCAGCAGTTCTTATGTGGGACTAGCGCCTGCCGAGCAGTACTTC	CASSSYVGLAPAEQYF
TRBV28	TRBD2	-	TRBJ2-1	TGTGCCAGCAGTTTGGCGGGAGGGCGAGGGTATGAGCAGTTCTTC	CASSLAGGRGYEQFF
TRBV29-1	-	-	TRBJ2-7	TGCAGCGTTGCCCCGGGGGGCTATCCCCGCCGAGAGTACTTC	CSVAPGGYPRREYF
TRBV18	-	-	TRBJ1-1	TGTGCCAGCTCACTGGGGCTTCTTGGAAGTGAAGCTTTCTTT	CASSLGLLGSEAFF
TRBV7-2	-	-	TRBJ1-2	TGTGCCAGCAGCTTAAACGAAACTCCAGGGTCGGAAGGCTACACCTTC	CASSLNETPGSEGYTF
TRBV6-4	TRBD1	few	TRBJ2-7	TGTGCCAGCAGTGACGATCGGACAGGGAACATCTCCTACGAGCAGTACTTC	CASSDDRTGNISYEQYF
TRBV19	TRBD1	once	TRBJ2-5	TGTGCCAGCGGACAGGGGGAGGGATACCAAGAGACCCAGTACTTC	CASGQGEGYQETQYF
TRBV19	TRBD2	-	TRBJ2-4	TGTGCCAGTAGTAGTAGCGGGAGGGCCCCAAACATTCAGTACTTC	CASSSSGRAPNIQYF
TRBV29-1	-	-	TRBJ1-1	TGCAGCGTTGCTTACCTCGAAGCTTTCTTT	CSVAYLEAFF
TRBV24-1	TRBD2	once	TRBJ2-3	TGTGCCACCAGTGACCCCGGACTAGCAGTGGCAGATACGCAGTATTTT	CATSDPGLAVADTQYF
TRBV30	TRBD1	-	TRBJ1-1	TGTGCCGAAGCTCCACCGGGACAGGGTAACACTGAAGCTTTCTTT	CAEAPPGQGNTEAFF
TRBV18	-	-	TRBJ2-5	TGTGCCAGCTCCCATAGGGGTCGACAAGAGACCCAGTACTTC	CASSHRGRQETQYF